This TCR beta chain came from a study of T-cell reconstitution after alpha-beta-depleted transplantation in children. Overall study findings and caveats: Counts and diversity of T cells one year after transplant came mostly from newly produced T cells.

Preparing the TCRbeta library involved the use of unique molecular identifiers. One entry per CDR3 protein, called by TCRdb with MiXCR from the PCR reads. Of around 300,000 distinct CDR3 sequences listed, 10% are singletons. The J segment lost 5 bases and the V segment lost 4 bases, leaving 7 bases of the junction unmatched. This CDR3 is built from 15 residues. Per germline, CDR1 SGHTA and CDR2 FQGNSA. This clonotype was observed at least ten times. No antigen is known for it. The chain carries TRBV7-2 and TRBJ2-5; 10 nucleotides match TRBD1. The starting material was PBMCs, obtained before TCRalphabeta/CD19-depleted stem cell transplant. The receptor was derived from a boy in the first two years of life with acute myeloid leukemia, due to receive a stem cell transplant. The CDR3 sequence is CASSSGTGAGETQYF. The CDR3 nucleotides are TGTGCCAGCAGCTCCGGGACAGGGGCAGGGGAGACCCAGTACTTC.